The rows below give T cell receptor beta chains drawn from one sample of a study of shared clonotypes between healthy human individuals. TCRdb's copy holds only in-frame clones and misses some; the assay was immunoSEQ multiplex PCR. The repertoire holds about 2.4 million clones, more than 80% seen once, with around 0.15% in the top ten. The specimen was naive CD4+ T cells sorted from blood. These receptors came from a young man in good health. Both conserved end residues are trimmed from each CDR3. Each record gives: clone size, V gene, CDR3 protein. Size values are once, few and many counts, or a class for expanded clones, and some rows have none.

abundance: .; v_gene: TRBV15; CDR3aa: ATSSQPGSISGEQY
abundance: .; v_gene: TRBV27; CDR3aa: ASSSWDRSEQY
abundance: .; v_gene: TRBV9; CDR3aa: ASSVEESGNTIY
abundance: .; v_gene: TRBV18; CDR3aa: ASSPTGTIYEQY
abundance: .; v_gene: TRBV6-5; CDR3aa: ASSRGGSSYNEQF
abundance: .; v_gene: TRBV15; CDR3aa: ATSRASAGASYNEQF
abundance: few; v_gene: TRBV10-3; CDR3aa: AISENLGYALH
abundance: .; v_gene: TRBV5-4; CDR3aa: ASSLQQGRYEQY
abundance: .; v_gene: TRBV5-4; CDR3aa: ASSSGPFAYEQY
abundance: .; v_gene: TRBV4-1; CDR3aa: ASSQVNQQEYNSPLH
abundance: .; v_gene: TRBV5-6; CDR3aa: ATKAGGDEQY